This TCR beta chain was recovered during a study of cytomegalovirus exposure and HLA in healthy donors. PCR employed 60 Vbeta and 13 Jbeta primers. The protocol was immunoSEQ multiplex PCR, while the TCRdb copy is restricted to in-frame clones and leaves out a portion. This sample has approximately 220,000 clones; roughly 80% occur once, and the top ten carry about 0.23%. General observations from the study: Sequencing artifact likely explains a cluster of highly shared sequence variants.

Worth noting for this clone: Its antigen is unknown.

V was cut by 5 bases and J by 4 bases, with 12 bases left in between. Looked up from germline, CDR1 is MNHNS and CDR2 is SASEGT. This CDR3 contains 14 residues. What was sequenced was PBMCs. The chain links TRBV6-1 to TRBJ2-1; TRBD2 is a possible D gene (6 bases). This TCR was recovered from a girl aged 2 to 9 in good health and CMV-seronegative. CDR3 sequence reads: CASSRRDLYNEQFF. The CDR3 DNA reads TGTGCCAGCAGTCGGAGGGACCTGTACAATGAGCAGTTCTTC.